The 16 T cell receptor beta chains listed next were all sequenced from one sample in a study of cytomegalovirus exposure and HLA in healthy donors. The study ran its PCR with 60 Vbeta and 13 Jbeta primers. Only in-frame clones appear in the TCRdb table, and some are missing; sequencing was by immunoSEQ multiplex PCR. The sample shows approximately 150,000 clones, roughly 80% of them seen only once. Input material: PBMCs. The receptors derive from a man aged 50 or older in good health and CMV-seropositive.

V usage is TRBV5-1 and J usage is TRBJ2-7, with 8 bases matching TRBD1. V was clipped by 4 bases and J by 6 bases; unmatched bases: 12. The CDR3 contains 15 residues. Looked up from germline, CDR1 is SGHRS and CDR2 is YFSETQ. CDR3 sequence reads: CASSTDPDRVGEQYF. In nucleotides, the CDR3 is TGCGCCAGCAGCACGGATCCGGACAGGGTCGGCGAGCAGTACTTC.

This clone was counted once. The chain uses TRBV6-1 and TRBJ1-3; tentatively, D is TRBD1 (6 bases). Trimming cost V 1 base and J 3 bases, with 10 bases left between them. The CDR3 spans 15 residues. Germline V CDR1 and CDR2: MNHNS, SASEGT. CDR3 DNA sequence: TGTGCCAGCAGTGAAGTAGGGGGAAATGGAAACACCATATATTTT. It specifies CASSEVGGNGNTIYF.

The chain carries TRBV5-1 and TRBJ1-2; TRBD1 is a possible D gene (5 bases). The CDR3 sequence is 13 residues long. V gave up 0 bases and J gave up 3 bases, with 6 bases separating them. The germline CDR1 and CDR2 sequences are SGHRS and YFSETQ. The CDR3 sequence is CASSLEGHYGYTF. The CDR3 coding sequence is TGCGCCAGCAGCTTGGAGGGGCACTATGGCTACACCTTC.

V gene TRBV28 combines with J gene TRBJ1-1; 7 bases are a match to TRBD1. The CDR3 spans 13 residues. Germline V gene data show CDR1 as MDHEN and CDR2 as SYDVKM. Trimming took 3 bases from V and 11 from J; bases not matched to a gene: 9. This chain's CDR3 is CASSLETQGWAFF. CDR3 bases: TGTGCCAGCAGTTTGGAGACACAGGGGTGGGCTTTCTTT.

This sequence joins TRBV14 and TRBJ1-2; maybe TRBD1 (5 bases). V was clipped by 6 bases and J by 4 bases, with 18 bases between them. This CDR3 has 15 amino acids. Germline V gene sequence: CDR1 SGHDN, CDR2 FVKESK. The CDR3 loop reads CASSSLGGGSYGYTF. The CDR3 DNA follows: TGTGCCAGCAGTTCCCTCGGGGGAGGCAGCTATGGCTACACCTTC.

V and J are TRBV28 and TRBJ2-1; D call uncertain. Trimming cost V 8 bases and J 0 bases, with 11 bases left between them. The V gene's germline CDR1 is MDHEN and CDR2 SYDVKM. The CDR3 has 14 residues. CDR3 DNA: TGTGCCAGCCAATCGGTTAGCTCCTACAATGAGCAGTTCTTC. Translation gives CASQSVSSYNEQFF.

The chain uses TRBV28 and TRBJ2-4; D call uncertain. Germline CDR1 is MDHEN and CDR2 is SYDVKM. This CDR3 has 14 residues. Trimming removed 2 bases from V and 1 base from J, with 6 bases in between. The CDR3 loop is CASSLNLAKNIQYF. As DNA, the CDR3 is TGTGCCAGCAGTTTAAATCTGGCCAAAAACATTCAGTACTTC. Supplemented by reference TRBV28 and TRBJ2-4, the full variable domain reads DVKVTQSSRYLVKRTGEKVFLECVQDMDHENMFWYRQDPGLGLRLIYFSYDVKMKEKGDIPEGYSVSREKKERFSLILESASTNQTSMYLCASSLNLAKNIQYFGAGTRLSVL.

CDR3 DNA: TGTGCCAGCAGGGCGGGGAACCCGAACACTGAAGCTTTCTTT. It translates to CASRAGNPNTEAFF. The rearrangement joins TRBV27 to TRBJ1-1, with unresolved D. With 6 bases removed from V and 1 base from J, the gap between germline ends came to 12 bases. The CDR3 runs to 14 residues. The V gene's germline CDR1 is MNHEY and CDR2 SMNVEV (reference sequence).

J is TRBJ1-2 and V is TRBV28, with 7 bases matching TRBD1. With V trimmed by 6 bases and J by 4 bases, 5 bases remained unmatched. The V gene's germline CDR1 is MDHEN and CDR2 SYDVKM. This CDR3 has 13 residues. The CDR3 loop is CASRISGGYGYTF. CDR3 DNA: TGTGCCAGCAGAATCTCAGGGGGCTATGGCTACACCTTC.

The V gene is TRBV29-1, the J gene TRBJ2-6; no reliable D call. V shed 3 bases and J shed 1 base, with 10 bases lying between them. The CDR3 consists of 15 residues. Germline V CDR1 and CDR2: SQVTM, ANQGSEA. The CDR3 DNA reads as TGCAGCGTTGACCCTAACGGGTCTGGGGCCAACGTCCTGACTTTC. Translating it yields CSVDPNGSGANVLTF.

The chain joins TRBV28 to TRBJ1-4; D may be TRBD1 (5 bases). V was shortened by 7 bases and J by 4 bases, with 10 bases between the two germline ends. From germline, CDR1 is MDHEN and CDR2 SYDVKM. This CDR3 is built from 13 residues. CDR3 loop: CASNGGYNEKLFF. The CDR3 DNA is TGTGCCAGCAACGGGGGGTATAATGAAAAACTGTTTTTT.

The chain has TRBV28 and TRBJ2-3; 13 nucleotides align to TRBD2. V was clipped by 2 bases and J by 0 bases; unmatched bases: 8. This CDR3 is built from 19 residues. Germline CDR1 MDHEN, CDR2 SYDVKM. CDR3 region: CASSLILAGGEMSTDTQYF. The CDR3, as DNA: TGTGCCAGCAGTTTAATACTAGCGGGAGGGGAAATGAGCACAGATACGCAGTATTTT.

The V gene is TRBV6-5, the J gene TRBJ1-2; D remains unclear. The CDR3 consists of 15 residues. The germline gives CDR1 MNHEY, CDR2 SVGAGI. Trimming left V 0 bases short and J 2 bases short, with 10 bases between. DNA of the CDR3: TGTGCCAGCAGTTACTCTATGGGCGTGAACTATGGCTACACCTTC. This translates into CASSYSMGVNYGYTF.

V usage is TRBV29-1 and J usage is TRBJ1-1; D remains ambiguous. Deletions cut 5 bases from V and 0 bases from J, with 13 bases between. Germline V gene lookup returns CDR1 SQVTM and CDR2 ANQGSEA. This CDR3 is built from 14 residues. In DNA, the CDR3 is TGCAGCGTTAGGATCAGGAAGATGAACACTGAAGCTTTCTTT. Translating gives CSVRIRKMNTEAFF.

The V call is TRBV5-1, the J call TRBJ1-1; TRBD1 aligns across 9 bases. Germline loops: CDR1 SGHRS, CDR2 YFSETQ. Trimming took 2 bases from V and 0 from J; bases not matched to a gene: 8. The CDR3 is made up of 17 amino acids. CDR3 region: CASSFSGTGLMNTEAFF. Written as DNA, the CDR3 is TGCGCCAGCAGCTTTTCCGGGACAGGGCTTATGAACACTGAAGCTTTCTTT. Using reference TRBV5-1 and TRBJ1-1 for the parts outside the CDR3, the full variable domain is KAGVTQTPRYLIKTRGQQVTLSCSPISGHRSVSWYQQTPGQGLQFLFEYFSETQRNKGNFPGRFSGRQFSNSRSEMNVSTLELGDSALYLCASSFSGTGLMNTEAFFGQGTRLTVV.

CDR3 coding DNA: TGTGCCGGAGATTATGGCTACACCTTC. This encodes CAGDYGYTF. This chain uses TRBV7-9 with TRBJ1-2; D is unclear. The CDR3 has 9 residues. In germline, CDR1 is SEHNR, CDR2 FQNEAQ (reference sequence). Trimming took off 11 bases at V and 5 bases at J, with 6 bases between the two ends.